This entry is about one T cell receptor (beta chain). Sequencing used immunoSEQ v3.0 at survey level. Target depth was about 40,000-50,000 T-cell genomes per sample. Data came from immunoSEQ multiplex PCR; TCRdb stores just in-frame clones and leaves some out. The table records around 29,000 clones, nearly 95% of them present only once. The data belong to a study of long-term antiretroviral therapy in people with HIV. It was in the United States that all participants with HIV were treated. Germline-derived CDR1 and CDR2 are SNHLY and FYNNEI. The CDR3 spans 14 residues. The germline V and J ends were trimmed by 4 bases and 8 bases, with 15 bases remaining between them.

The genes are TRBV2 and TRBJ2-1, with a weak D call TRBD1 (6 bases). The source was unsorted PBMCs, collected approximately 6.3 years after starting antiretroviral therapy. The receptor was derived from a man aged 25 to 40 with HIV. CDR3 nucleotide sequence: TGTGCCAGCAGTGGAGATACAGGGTCCTATGAGCAGTTCTTC. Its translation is CASSGDTGSYEQFF.